This is a list of T cell receptor beta chains from one sample in a study of T cell clones after liver transplantation. Profiling relied on immunoSEQ multiplex PCR, and the TCRdb table lists in-frame clones only, not all of them. The table includes fewer than 70,000 clones, 60% to 80% detected once. The sample here was CD4+ T cells from blood, taken before liver transplant. All receptors derive from a human donor who received a liver transplant. The CDR3 runs from the conserved cysteine through the conserved F or W. A D gene is named only where the DNA matches it firmly. Size is omitted from some rows. Given values are once, few, many or a class for expanded clones.

V: TRBV5-1
D: .
J: TRBJ2-3
size: .
DNA: TGCGCCAGCAGCTTGGGTGACAGGGGAGGGACAGATACGCAGTATTTT
CDR3: CASSLGDRGGTDTQYF

V: TRBV30
D: TRBD2
J: TRBJ2-7
size: .
DNA: TGTGCCTGGGATAAGGGACTAGCGGGGAGCGAGCAGTACTTC
CDR3: CAWDKGLAGSEQYF

V: TRBV19
D: TRBD1
J: TRBJ2-2
size: .
DNA: TGTGCCAGTAGTATATCGGGACAGGGGCACACCGGGGAGCTGTTTTTT
CDR3: CASSISGQGHTGELFF

V: TRBV9
D: .
J: TRBJ2-1
size: .
DNA: TGTGCCAGCAGCGGAGGGGACAACAATGAGCAGTTCTTC
CDR3: CASSGGDNNEQFF

V: TRBV6-5
D: TRBD1
J: TRBJ1-2
size: .
DNA: TGTGCCAGCAGCAAGACAGGGTACTATGGCTACACCTTC
CDR3: CASSKTGYYGYTF

V: TRBV11-1
D: .
J: TRBJ1-4
size: .
DNA: TGTGCCAGCAGCTTTCAGGCGAATGAAAAACTGTTTTTT
CDR3: CASSFQANEKLFF

V: TRBV7-3
D: TRBD1
J: TRBJ2-2
size: .
DNA: TGTGCCAGCAGCTCCGGACAGGGGAACACCGGGGAGCTGTTTTTT
CDR3: CASSSGQGNTGELFF

V: TRBV9
D: .
J: TRBJ2-7
size: .
DNA: TGTGCCAGCAGCGTCGCGCCCACGGGAGGGGGCGAGTACGAGCAGTACTTC
CDR3: CASSVAPTGGGEYEQYF

V: TRBV9
D: TRBD1
J: TRBJ1-1
size: .
DNA: TGTGCCAGCAGCGTAGGAAAGGGGGCAGGGACCATGAACACTGAAGCTTTCTTT
CDR3: CASSVGKGAGTMNTEAFF

V: TRBV6-5
D: .
J: TRBJ1-5
size: .
DNA: TGTGCCAGCAGACAGGAGAATCATAGCAATCAGCCCCAGCATTTT
CDR3: CASRQENHSNQPQHF

V: TRBV6-1
D: TRBD1
J: TRBJ2-4
size: .
DNA: TGTGCCAGCAGTGAATTTGGGGACAGGGGAGACATTCAGTACTTC
CDR3: CASSEFGDRGDIQYF

V: TRBV19
D: TRBD2
J: TRBJ2-3
size: .
DNA: TGTGCCAGTAGTATTGCGGGGGGCCTAAAGTATTTT
CDR3: CASSIAGGLKYF

V: TRBV5-6
D: TRBD1
J: TRBJ1-4
size: .
DNA: TGTGCCAGCAGCCCCGGACAGGGAAGTGCTGAAAAACTGTTTTTT
CDR3: CASSPGQGSAEKLFF

V: TRBV29-1
D: .
J: TRBJ2-1
size: .
DNA: TGCAGCGTTGTTAGGGGGATCGATGAGCAGTTCTTC
CDR3: CSVVRGIDEQFF

V: TRBV2
D: .
J: TRBJ1-5
size: .
DNA: TGTGCCAGCAGTGTCGGTTTAGGAGTCAATCAGCCCCAGCATTTT
CDR3: CASSVGLGVNQPQHF

V: TRBV18
D: .
J: TRBJ1-5
size: many
DNA: TGTGCCAGCTCACCCCATACGGATCAGCCCCAGCATTTT
CDR3: CASSPHTDQPQHF

V: TRBV2
D: .
J: TRBJ1-1
size: .
DNA: TGTGCCAGCAGTCCTCAGACAGTGTACACTGAAGCTTTCTTT
CDR3: CASSPQTVYTEAFF

V: TRBV7-2
D: TRBD1
J: TRBJ1-2
size: .
DNA: TGTGCCAGCAGCATTCGGACAGGTTATGGCTACACCTTC
CDR3: CASSIRTGYGYTF

V: TRBV19
D: TRBD1
J: TRBJ2-7
size: once
DNA: TGTGCCAGTAGTACTTACCTGACAGGGGGCGTCGGGGAGCAGTACTTC
CDR3: CASSTYLTGGVGEQYF

V: TRBV5-1
D: .
J: TRBJ1-4
size: .
DNA: TGCGCCAGCAGCTTGAACTCGGGGGGTTATAATGAAAAACTGTTTTTT
CDR3: CASSLNSGGYNEKLFF

V: TRBV7-9
D: .
J: TRBJ2-5
size: .
DNA: TGTGCCAGCAGCCAAACAGGCACACAAGAGACCCAGTACTTC
CDR3: CASSQTGTQETQYF

V: TRBV7-9
D: TRBD1
J: TRBJ2-7
size: .
DNA: TGTGCCAGCAGCCCCCGGACAGGGAGCCACGAGCAGTACTTC
CDR3: CASSPRTGSHEQYF

V: TRBV11-2
D: TRBD1
J: TRBJ2-2
size: .
DNA: TGTGCCAGCAGCTCCTCGACAGGGGGTGGCGGGGAGCTGTTTTTT
CDR3: CASSSSTGGGGELFF

V: TRBV6-5
D: .
J: TRBJ2-7
size: .
DNA: TGTGCCAGCAGTCGGGGGAGTTCCTACGAGCAGTACTTC
CDR3: CASSRGSSYEQYF

V: TRBV30
D: TRBD1
J: TRBJ2-1
size: .
DNA: TGTGCCTGGAGTAAGGACAGGGTAGACAATGAGCAGTTCTTC
CDR3: CAWSKDRVDNEQFF

V: TRBV19
D: .
J: TRBJ2-2
size: .
DNA: TGTGCCAGTAGTATACGATCTAGCGCGAACACCGGGGAGCTGTTTTTT
CDR3: CASSIRSSANTGELFF

V: TRBV7-9
D: TRBD2
J: TRBJ2-5
size: .
DNA: TGTGCCAGCAGCTCCCGACTAGCGGGGGGGCATGAGACCCAGTACTTC
CDR3: CASSSRLAGGHETQYF

V: TRBV11-2
D: TRBD1
J: TRBJ1-4
size: .
DNA: TGTGCCAGCAGCTTAGGGACAGGGGAAGAAAAACTGTTTTTT
CDR3: CASSLGTGEEKLFF

V: TRBV10-3
D: .
J: TRBJ2-1
size: .
DNA: TGTGCCATCAGTGTTACAGGGCTAGATGAGCAGTTCTTC
CDR3: CAISVTGLDEQFF

V: TRBV10-3
D: .
J: TRBJ1-1
size: .
DNA: TGTGCCATCAGTGAGGGCAGAGGCCAAAACACTGAAGCTTTCTTT
CDR3: CAISEGRGQNTEAFF

V: TRBV7-9
D: .
J: TRBJ2-1
size: few
DNA: TGTGCCAGCAGCTTAGCCGGTGAGGGTCGCAATGAGCAGTTCTTC
CDR3: CASSLAGEGRNEQFF

V: TRBV4-1
D: TRBD1
J: TRBJ2-7
size: .
DNA: TGCGCCAGCAGCCAAGACCGGACAGGGCGTTACGAGCAGTACTTC
CDR3: CASSQDRTGRYEQYF

V: TRBV7-3
D: .
J: TRBJ1-6
size: .
DNA: TGTGCCAGCAGCTTAACGGCAGATTCACCCCTCCACTTT
CDR3: CASSLTADSPLHF

V: TRBV5-6
D: TRBD2
J: TRBJ2-1
size: few
DNA: TGTGCCAGCACCAGGGGGGTCGGGCTAGCGGGGACGCGCTACAATGAGCAGTTCTTC
CDR3: CASTRGVGLAGTRYNEQFF

V: TRBV29-1
D: TRBD2
J: TRBJ2-3
size: .
DNA: TGCAGCTCCGAGGGGGGACTAGCGGTAGATACGCAGTATTTT
CDR3: CSSEGGLAVDTQYF

V: TRBV2
D: TRBD2
J: TRBJ2-3
size: once
DNA: TGTGCCAGCAGTGCCTTGGAGGCGGGGAGGGCAGATACGCAGTATTTT
CDR3: CASSALEAGRADTQYF

V: TRBV28
D: .
J: TRBJ1-5
size: once
DNA: TGTGCCAGCAGTCCGACATTGAACAATCAGCCCCAGCATTTT
CDR3: CASSPTLNNQPQHF

V: TRBV10-3
D: .
J: TRBJ2-7
size: .
DNA: TGTGCCATCAGTGGACAAGACAGTGCCCTCTCCTACGAGCAGTACTTC
CDR3: CAISGQDSALSYEQYF

V: TRBV27
D: TRBD1
J: TRBJ2-2
size: .
DNA: TGTGCCAGCAGTGTACAGGGGCGAGGGGCCGGGGAGCTGTTTTTT
CDR3: CASSVQGRGAGELFF

V: TRBV12-5
D: .
J: TRBJ2-1
size: .
DNA: TGTGCTAGTGGGTTCGACAGTGGACGAAATGAGCAGTTCTTC
CDR3: CASGFDSGRNEQFF

V: TRBV5-1
D: TRBD1
J: TRBJ1-6
size: .
DNA: TGCGCCAGCAGCCTGGGACAGGGAGCAAATTCACCCCTCCACTTT
CDR3: CASSLGQGANSPLHF

V: TRBV5-4
D: TRBD1
J: TRBJ1-4
size: .
DNA: TGTGCCAGCAGCGCTGGGACAGCAACTAATGAAAAACTGTTTTTT
CDR3: CASSAGTATNEKLFF

V: TRBV21-1
D: .
J: TRBJ2-5
size: many
DNA: TGTGCCAGCCCAAAAGGGGGCCGAGGGTCAATAAAGACCCAGTACTTC
CDR3: CASPKGGRGSIKTQYF

V: TRBV20-1
D: .
J: TRBJ2-5
size: .
DNA: TGCAGTGCTAGACTTCCGGAGACCCAGTACTTC
CDR3: CSARLPETQYF

V: TRBV14
D: .
J: TRBJ1-6
size: .
DNA: TGTGCCAGCAGCGCAAAGGCGCAGGAAAATTCACCCCTCCACTTT
CDR3: CASSAKAQENSPLHF

V: TRBV7-2
D: TRBD1
J: TRBJ1-2
size: .
DNA: TGTGCCAGCAATCCTGGGGACAGGGGATCGGGTGGCTACACCTTC
CDR3: CASNPGDRGSGGYTF

V: TRBV4-1
D: TRBD2
J: TRBJ2-2
size: .
DNA: TGCGCCAGCAGCCAATATCTAGCGGGGGGGCTCCGCGGGGAGCTGTTTTTT
CDR3: CASSQYLAGGLRGELFF

V: TRBV5-4
D: .
J: TRBJ1-4
size: .
DNA: TGTGCCAGCAGCCCCGGGAAGGGCGACGAAAAACTGTTTTTT
CDR3: CASSPGKGDEKLFF

V: TRBV2
D: TRBD1
J: TRBJ1-6
size: .
DNA: TGTGCCAGCGTTCGGGACAGAGATAATTCACCCCTCCACTTT
CDR3: CASVRDRDNSPLHF

V: TRBV18
D: TRBD1
J: TRBJ2-7
size: .
DNA: TGTGCCAGCTCACCATCCGTTTCAGGACAGGTTTCAACCTTC
CDR3: CASSPSVSGQVSTF